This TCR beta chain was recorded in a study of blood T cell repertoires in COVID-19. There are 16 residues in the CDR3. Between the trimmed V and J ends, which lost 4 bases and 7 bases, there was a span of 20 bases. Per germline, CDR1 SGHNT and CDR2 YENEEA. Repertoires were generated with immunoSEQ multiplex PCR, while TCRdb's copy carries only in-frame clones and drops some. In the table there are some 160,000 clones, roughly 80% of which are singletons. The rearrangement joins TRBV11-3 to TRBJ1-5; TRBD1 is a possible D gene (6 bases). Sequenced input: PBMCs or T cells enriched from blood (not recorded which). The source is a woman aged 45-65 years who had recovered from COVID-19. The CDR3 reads CASSSAVRGMTQPQHF. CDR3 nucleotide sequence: TGTGCCAGCAGCTCTGCGGTCAGGGGAATGACACAGCCCCAGCATTTT. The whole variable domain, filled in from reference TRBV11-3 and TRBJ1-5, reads EAGVVQSPRYKIIEKKQPVAFWCNPISGHNTLYWYLQNLGQGPELLIRYENEEAVDDSQLPKDRFSAERLKGVDSTLKIQPAELGDSAVYLCASSSAVRGMTQPQHFGDGTRLSIL.